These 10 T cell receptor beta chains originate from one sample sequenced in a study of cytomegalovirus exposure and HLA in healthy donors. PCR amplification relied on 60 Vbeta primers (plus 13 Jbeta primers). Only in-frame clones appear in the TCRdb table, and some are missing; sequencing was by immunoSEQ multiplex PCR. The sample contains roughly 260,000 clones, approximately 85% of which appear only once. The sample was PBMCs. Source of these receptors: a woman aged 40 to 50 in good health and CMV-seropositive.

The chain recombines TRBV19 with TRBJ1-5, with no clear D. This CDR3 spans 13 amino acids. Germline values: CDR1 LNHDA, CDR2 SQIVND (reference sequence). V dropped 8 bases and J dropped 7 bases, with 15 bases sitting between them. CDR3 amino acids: CASSTAHGQPQHF. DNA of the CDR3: TGTGCCAGTTCCACGGCCCACGGGCAGCCCCAGCATTTT.

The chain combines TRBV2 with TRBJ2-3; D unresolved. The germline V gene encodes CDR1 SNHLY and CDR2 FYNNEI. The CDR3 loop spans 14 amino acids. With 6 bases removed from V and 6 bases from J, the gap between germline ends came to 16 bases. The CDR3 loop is CASRILDQADTQYF. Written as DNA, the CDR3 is TGTGCCAGCAGAATACTGGATCAGGCGGATACGCAGTATTTT.

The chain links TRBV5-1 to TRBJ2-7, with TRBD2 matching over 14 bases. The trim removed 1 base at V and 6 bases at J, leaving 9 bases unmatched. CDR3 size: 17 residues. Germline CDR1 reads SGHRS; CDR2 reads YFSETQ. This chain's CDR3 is CASSLRLAGGPAGEQYF. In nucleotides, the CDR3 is TGCGCCAGCAGCTTGAGACTAGCGGGAGGGCCCGCGGGCGAGCAGTACTTC.

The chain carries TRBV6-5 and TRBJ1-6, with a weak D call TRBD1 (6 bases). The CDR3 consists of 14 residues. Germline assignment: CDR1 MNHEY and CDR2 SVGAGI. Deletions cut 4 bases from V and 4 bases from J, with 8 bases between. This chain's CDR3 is CASSSGQYNSPLHF. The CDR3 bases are TGTGCCAGCAGTTCTGGACAGTATAATTCACCCCTCCACTTT.

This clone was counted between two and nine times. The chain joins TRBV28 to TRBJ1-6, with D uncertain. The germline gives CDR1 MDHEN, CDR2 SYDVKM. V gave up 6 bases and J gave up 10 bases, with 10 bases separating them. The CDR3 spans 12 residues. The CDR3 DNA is TGTGCCAGCAGACTCTCGTGGTCACCCCTCCACTTT. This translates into CASRLSWSPLHF.

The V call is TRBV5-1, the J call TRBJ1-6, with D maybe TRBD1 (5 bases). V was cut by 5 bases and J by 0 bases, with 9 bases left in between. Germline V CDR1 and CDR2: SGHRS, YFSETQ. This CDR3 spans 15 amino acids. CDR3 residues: CASRTDSSYNSPLHF. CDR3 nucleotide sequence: TGCGCCAGCAGGACTGACAGCTCCTATAATTCACCCCTCCACTTT.

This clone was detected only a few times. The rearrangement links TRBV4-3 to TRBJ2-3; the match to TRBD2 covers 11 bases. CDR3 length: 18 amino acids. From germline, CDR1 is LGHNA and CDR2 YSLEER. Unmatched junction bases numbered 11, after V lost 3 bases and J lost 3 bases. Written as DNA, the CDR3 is TGCGCCAGCAGCCACTTAAGCGCTAGCGGGAGGTCAACAGATACGCAGTATTTT. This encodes CASSHLSASGRSTDTQYF.

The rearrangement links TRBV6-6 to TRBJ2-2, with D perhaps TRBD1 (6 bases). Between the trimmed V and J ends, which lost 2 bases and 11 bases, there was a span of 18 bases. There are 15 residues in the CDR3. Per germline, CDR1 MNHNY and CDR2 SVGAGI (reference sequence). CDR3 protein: CASSYGQSGSTELFF. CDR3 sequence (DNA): TGTGCCAGCAGTTACGGACAGTCCGGGTCGACCGAGCTGTTTTTT.

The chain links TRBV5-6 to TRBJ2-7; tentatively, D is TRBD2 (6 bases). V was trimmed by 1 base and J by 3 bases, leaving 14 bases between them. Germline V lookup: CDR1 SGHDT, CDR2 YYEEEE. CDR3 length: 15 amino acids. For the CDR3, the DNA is TGTGCCAGCAGCTTGTCCCCGACTAGTTACTACGAGCAGTACTTC. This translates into CASSLSPTSYYEQYF.

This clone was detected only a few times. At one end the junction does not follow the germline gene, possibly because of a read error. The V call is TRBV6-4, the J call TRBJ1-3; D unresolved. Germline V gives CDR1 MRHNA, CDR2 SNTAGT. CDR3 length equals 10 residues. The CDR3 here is CASSSYKHSF. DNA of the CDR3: TGTGCCAGCAGTAGTTATAAGCACAGTTTT.